These 17 T cell receptor beta chains were all obtained from the same sample, sequenced in a study of T cells in Graves' hyperthyroidism and ophthalmopathy. RNA transcripts were the template for amplifying TCR beta CDR3 regions. HTBI primers drove first-round RT-PCR of the TCR CDR3. TCRdb reprocessed the multiplex PCR reads via MiXCR and lists one record per CDR3 protein. The data show 550,000 to 700,000 distinct CDR3 sequences, 14% to 15% seen once. The sample consisted of blood. These receptors all stem from a woman aged 40 to 50 with Graves' ophthalmopathy.

The rearrangement links TRBV11-2 to TRBJ2-7; D not certain. The germline CDR1 and CDR2 sequences are SGHAT and FQNNGV. V was clipped by 8 bases and J by 7 bases, with 18 bases between them. The CDR3 is 13 residues long. DNA of the CDR3: TGTGCCAGCCGCGCTGCCGGTGGGTTAGAGCAGTACTTC. Translation gives CASRAAGGLEQYF.

Many counts were recorded for this clonotype. The J gene is TRBJ2-7, the V gene TRBV5-1; no firm D call. Per germline, CDR1 SGHRS and CDR2 YFSETQ. The CDR3 sequence is 14 residues long. V was shortened by 0 bases and J by 2 bases, with 9 bases between the two germline ends. The CDR3 DNA follows: TGCGCCAGCAGCTTGGCTTGGGAAGCCTACGAGCAGTACTTC. The encoded protein is CASSLAWEAYEQYF.

In its sample, this clonotype was seen many times. J is TRBJ1-3 and V is TRBV28; D is possibly TRBD1 (5 bases). Trimming took off 10 bases at V and 2 bases at J, with 9 bases between the two ends. Germline V CDR1 and CDR2: MDHEN, SYDVKM. The CDR3 is 12 amino acids. As DNA, the CDR3 is TGTGCCACCGGGGGTGCTGGAAACACCATATATTTT. Protein sequence: CATGGAGNTIYF.

This clonotype was counted a single time. This chain uses TRBV6-1 with TRBJ2-5; 13 bases line up with TRBD2. Germline lookup yields CDR1 MNHNS and CDR2 SASEGT. This CDR3 comprises 16 residues. The V segment lost 4 bases and the J segment 5 bases; nucleotides outside the gene matches: 7. CDR3 residues: CASSALAGGPGETQYF. Written as DNA, the CDR3 is TGTGCCAGCAGTGCACTAGCGGGAGGGCCGGGGGAGACCCAGTACTTC.

This clonotype was recorded many times. This chain uses TRBV5-6 with TRBJ2-7, with D tentatively TRBD1 (5 bases). CDR3 size: 14 residues. The ends were cut back, 0 bases at V and 3 bases at J, with 10 bases in the middle. CDR1 SGHDT and CDR2 YYEEEE come from the germline V gene. CDR3 bases: TGTGCCAGCAGCTTGGGTCCACAGGACTACGAGCAGTACTTC. Protein sequence: CASSLGPQDYEQYF.

The chain links TRBV12-3 or TRBV12-4 to TRBJ1-5; TRBD1 agrees at 8 bases. CDR3 size: 15 residues. Germline trimming cut 6 bases from V and 6 bases from J; bases unmatched to any gene: 10. CDR3 region: CASSLSWDRRQPQHF. For the CDR3, the DNA is TGTGCCAGCAGCCTAAGCTGGGACAGGCGTCAGCCCCAGCATTTT.

This clonotype appeared many times. CDR3 coding DNA: TGTGCCAGCAGCTTAATCGGGGAACAGCCCCAGCATTTT. Amino acid sequence: CASSLIGEQPQHF. The gene calls are TRBV7-2 and TRBJ1-5; D unclear. Per germline, CDR1 SGHTA and CDR2 FQGNSA. The CDR3 runs to 13 residues. V lost 2 bases, J lost 7 bases, and 9 bases lay in between. Using reference TRBV7-2 and TRBJ1-5 for the parts outside the CDR3, the full variable domain is GAGVSQSPSNKVTEKGKDVELRCDPISGHTALYWYRQSLGQGLEFLIYFQGNSAPDKSGLPSDRFSAERTGGSVSTLTIQRTQQEDSAVYLCASSLIGEQPQHFGDGTRLSIL.

This clonotype was detected many times. V and J are TRBV10-3 and TRBJ1-1; possible D gene TRBD1, 5 bases. V was cut by 7 bases and J by 0 bases, with 9 bases left in between. This CDR3 contains 13 residues. The germline V gene has CDR1 ENHRY and CDR2 SYGVKD. The CDR3 bases are TGTGCCATCAAACGACAGATGAACACTGAAGCTTTCTTT. Amino acid sequence: CAIKRQMNTEAFF.

This clonotype was detected many times. The chain links TRBV28 to TRBJ2-7; D may be TRBD1 (6 bases). Looked up from germline, CDR1 is MDHEN and CDR2 is SYDVKM. CDR3 length: 14 amino acids. The V end lost 5 bases, the J end lost 0 bases, and 11 bases lay between the germline ends. CDR3 sequence: CASSEQGNSYEQYF. The CDR3, as DNA: TGTGCCAGCAGTGAACAGGGAAACTCCTACGAGCAGTACTTC. Full variable domain (outside the CDR3, taken from reference TRBV28 and TRBJ2-7): DVKVTQSSRYLVKRTGEKVFLECVQDMDHENMFWYRQDPGLGLRLIYFSYDVKMKEKGDIPEGYSVSREKKERFSLILESASTNQTSMYLCASSEQGNSYEQYFGPGTRLTVT.

This clonotype has at least ten counts. Germline and junction disagree at one end, which may indicate a read error. This chain connects TRBV24-1 to TRBJ1-2, with TRBD1 matching 8 bases. Germline CDR1 KGHDR, CDR2 SFDVKD. This CDR3 is built from 14 residues. The CDR3 bases are TGTGCCACCAGTGAGACCGGGACAGGCTCCCAACGCAGCTTC. It encodes CATSETGTGSQRSF.

The V gene is TRBV4-1, the J gene TRBJ2-4, with D possibly being TRBD1 (5 bases). CDR3 size: 16 residues. V was cut by 4 bases and J by 6 bases, with 19 bases left in between. CDR1 MGHRA and CDR2 YSYEKL come from the germline V gene. The CDR3 coding sequence is TGCGCCAGCAGCCCCCCAGGGCCATCCTCGGGAAACATTCAGTACTTC. This encodes CASSPPGPSSGNIQYF.

This clonotype was observed at least ten times. The chain has TRBV12-3 or TRBV12-4 and TRBJ1-2, with D possibly matching TRBD1 (5 bases). V lost 9 bases and J 9 bases, leaving 20 bases between the germline ends. This CDR3 has 13 residues. CDR3 protein: CASSRGRSVRYTF. The CDR3 DNA sequence: TGTGCCAGTTCCCGGGGCAGGTCGGTCCGCTACACCTTC.

This clonotype was seen repeatedly, ten times or more. The chain uses TRBV20-1 and TRBJ2-7; 11 nucleotides agree with TRBD2. This CDR3 comprises 14 residues. In germline, CDR1 is DFQATT, CDR2 SNEGSKA (reference sequence). Unmatched junction bases numbered 4, after V lost 3 bases and J lost 3 bases. CDR3: CSARELAGGYEQYF. Here the CDR3 DNA reads TGCAGTGCTAGGGAGCTAGCGGGAGGCTACGAGCAGTACTTC.

The V and J genes are TRBV18 and TRBJ1-1; 7 bases map to TRBD1. CDR1 is KGHSH, CDR2 LQKENI, per germline. V shed 4 bases, J shed 4 bases, and the junction held 12 bases outside the gene matches. This CDR3 has 16 residues. CDR3 region: CASSLPQGGGGTEAFF. The CDR3 nucleotides read TGTGCCAGCTCACTCCCTCAGGGGGGGGGAGGCACTGAAGCTTTCTTT. Using reference TRBV18 and TRBJ1-1 for the parts outside the CDR3, the full variable domain is NAGVMQNPRHLVRRRGQEARLRCSPMKGHSHVYWYRQLPEEGLKFMVYLQKENIIDESGMPKERFSAEFPKEGPSILRIQQVVRGDSAAYFCASSLPQGGGGTEAFFGQGTRLTVV.

This clonotype was recorded many times. V usage is TRBV20-1 and J usage is TRBJ1-4; the D gene is possibly TRBD1 (6 bases). The CDR3 extends over 18 amino acids. The germline V gene encodes CDR1 DFQATT and CDR2 SNEGSKA (reference sequence). Trimming left V 0 bases short and J 0 bases short, with 17 bases between. CDR3 residues: CSARDRGSITPTNEKLFF. The CDR3 coding sequence is TGCAGTGCTAGAGATAGGGGGAGTATAACTCCAACTAATGAAAAACTGTTTTTT.

The rearrangement joins TRBV2 to TRBJ2-4; a possible D gene is TRBD2 (5 bases). The CDR3 runs 18 residues. Germline V gives CDR1 SNHLY, CDR2 FYNNEI. Trimming pared 4 bases from V and 1 base from J, leaving 20 bases between. In nucleotides, the CDR3 is TGTGCCAGCAGTGGGGTGGCTAGCCAAACTGGGGCCAAAAACATTCAGTACTTC. Encoded protein: CASSGVASQTGAKNIQYF. The full variable domain, in which reference TRBV2 and TRBJ2-4 provide the parts outside the CDR3, is EPEVTQTPSHQVTQMGQEVILRCVPISNHLYFYWYRQILGQKVEFLVSFYNNEISEKSEIFDDQFSVERPDGSNFTLKIRSTKLEDSAMYFCASSGVASQTGAKNIQYFGAGTRLSVL.

The chain is built from TRBV6-1 and TRBJ1-3; no firm D call. The V end was cut by 6 bases, the J end by 4 bases, with 16 bases between. Germline V CDR1 and CDR2: MNHNS, SASEGT. The CDR3 is 15 residues long. CDR3 protein: CASRPGLSSGNTIYF. The DNA of the CDR3 is TGTGCCAGCAGGCCTGGGCTGTCCTCCGGAAACACCATATATTTT.